The clone carrying this TCR beta chain was seen ten or more times. Its antigen is unknown. Per the germline V gene, CDR1 is DFQATT and CDR2 is SNEGSKA (reference sequence). The V end lost 0 bases, the J end lost 3 bases, and 12 bases lay between the germline ends. The CDR3 is 14 amino acids. This sample is part of a study of T cells in Graves' hyperthyroidism and ophthalmopathy. Study background: Blood from the periphery was taken at initial diagnosis, before any treatment.

Diagnosing involved the use of clinical symptoms, serum thyroxine and TRAb, thyroid ultrasound and orbital computed tomography. Study findings and constraints: Stable hyperthyroidism was told apart from ophthalmopathy by a model built on 13 V-J features.

Researchers took RNA transcripts and amplified the TCR beta CDR3 regions from them. The primer set for the first-round RT-PCR of the TCR CDR3 was HTBI. MiXCR was run by TCRdb on the multiplex PCR reads, yielding one entry per CDR3 protein. The sample records approximately 600,000 distinct CDR3 sequences, approximately 14% being singletons. This sequence joins TRBV20-1 and TRBJ2-7; D is perhaps TRBD1 or TRBD2 (6 bases each). Sequencing input: blood. The sequence was collected from a woman under 30 with Graves' ophthalmopathy. The CDR3 protein is CSAREVGGFYEQYF. In nucleotides, the CDR3 is TGCAGTGCTAGAGAGGTCGGGGGCTTCTACGAGCAGTACTTC.